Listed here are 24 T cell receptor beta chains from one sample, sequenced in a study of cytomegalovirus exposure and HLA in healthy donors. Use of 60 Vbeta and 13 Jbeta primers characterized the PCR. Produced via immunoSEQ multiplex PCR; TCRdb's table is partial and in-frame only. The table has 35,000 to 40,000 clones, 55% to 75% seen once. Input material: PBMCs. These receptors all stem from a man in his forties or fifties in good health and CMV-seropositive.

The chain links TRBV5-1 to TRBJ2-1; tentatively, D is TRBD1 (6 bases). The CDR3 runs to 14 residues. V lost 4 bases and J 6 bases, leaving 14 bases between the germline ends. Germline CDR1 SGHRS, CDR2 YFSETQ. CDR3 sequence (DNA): TGCGCCAGCAGCACCGGACAGTCCCCCAATGAGCAGTTCTTC. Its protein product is CASSTGQSPNEQFF.

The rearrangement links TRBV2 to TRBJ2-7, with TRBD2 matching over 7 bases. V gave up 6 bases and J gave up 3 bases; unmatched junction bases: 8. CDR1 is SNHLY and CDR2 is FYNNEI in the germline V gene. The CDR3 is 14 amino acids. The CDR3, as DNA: TGTGCCAGCAGGACCCCCGGGAGGTTCTACGAGCAGTACTTC. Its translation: CASRTPGRFYEQYF.

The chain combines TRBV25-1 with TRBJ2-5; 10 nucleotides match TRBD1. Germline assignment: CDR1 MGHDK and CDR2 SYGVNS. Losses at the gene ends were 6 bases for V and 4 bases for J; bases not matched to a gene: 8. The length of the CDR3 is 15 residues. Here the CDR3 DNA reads TGTGCCAGCAGGAAAGGGGGACAGGGGAGAGAGACCCAGTACTTC. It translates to CASRKGGQGRETQYF.

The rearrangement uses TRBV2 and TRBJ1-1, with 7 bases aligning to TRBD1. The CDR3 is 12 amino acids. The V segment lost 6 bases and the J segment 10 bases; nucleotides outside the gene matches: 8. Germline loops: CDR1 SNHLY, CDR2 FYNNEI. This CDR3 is CASSQGVSLAFF. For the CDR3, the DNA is TGTGCCAGCAGCCAGGGGGTCTCTCTAGCTTTCTTT.

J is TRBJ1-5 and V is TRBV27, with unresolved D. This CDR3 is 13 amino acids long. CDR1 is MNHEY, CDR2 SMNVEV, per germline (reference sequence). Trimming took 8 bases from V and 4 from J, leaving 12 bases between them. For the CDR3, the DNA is TGTGCCAGCGGCTCCGGGAGGAATCAGCCCCAGCATTTT. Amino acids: CASGSGRNQPQHF.

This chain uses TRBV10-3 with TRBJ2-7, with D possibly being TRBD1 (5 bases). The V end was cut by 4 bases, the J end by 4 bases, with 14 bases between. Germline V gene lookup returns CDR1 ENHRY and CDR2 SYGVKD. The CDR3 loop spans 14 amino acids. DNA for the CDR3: TGTGCCATCAGTGCCGACAGTTTTCGGTACGAGCAGTACTTC. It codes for CAISADSFRYEQYF.

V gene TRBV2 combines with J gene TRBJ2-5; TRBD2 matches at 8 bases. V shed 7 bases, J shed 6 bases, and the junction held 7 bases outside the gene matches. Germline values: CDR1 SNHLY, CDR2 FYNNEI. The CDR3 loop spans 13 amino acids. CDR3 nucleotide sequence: TGTGCCAGCACTTCCGGGGGGGGAAAGACCCAGTACTTC. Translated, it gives CASTSGGGKTQYF.

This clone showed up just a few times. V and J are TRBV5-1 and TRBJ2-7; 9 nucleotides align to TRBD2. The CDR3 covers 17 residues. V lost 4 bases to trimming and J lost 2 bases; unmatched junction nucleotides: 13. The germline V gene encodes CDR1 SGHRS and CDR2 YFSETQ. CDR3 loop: CASSPHPSGGGAYEQYF. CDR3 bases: TGCGCCAGCAGCCCCCACCCCTCTGGCGGGGGGGCCTACGAGCAGTACTTC. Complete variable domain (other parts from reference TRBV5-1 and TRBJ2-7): KAGVTQTPRYLIKTRGQQVTLSCSPISGHRSVSWYQQTPGQGLQFLFEYFSETQRNKGNFPGRFSGRQFSNSRSEMNVSTLELGDSALYLCASSPHPSGGGAYEQYFGPGTRLTVT.

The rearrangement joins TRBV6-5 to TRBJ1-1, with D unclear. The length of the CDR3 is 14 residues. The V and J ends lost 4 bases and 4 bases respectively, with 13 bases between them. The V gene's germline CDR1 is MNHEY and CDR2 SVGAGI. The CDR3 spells CASSSTRQSTEAFF. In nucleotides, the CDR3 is TGTGCCAGCAGTTCCACCAGGCAGAGCACTGAAGCTTTCTTT.

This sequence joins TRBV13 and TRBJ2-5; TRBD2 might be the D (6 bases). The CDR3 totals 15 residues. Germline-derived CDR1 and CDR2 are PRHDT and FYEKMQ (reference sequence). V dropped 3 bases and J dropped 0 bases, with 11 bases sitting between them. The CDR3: CASSFRGWYQETQYF. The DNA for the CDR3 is TGTGCCAGCAGCTTCCGGGGGTGGTACCAAGAGACCCAGTACTTC.

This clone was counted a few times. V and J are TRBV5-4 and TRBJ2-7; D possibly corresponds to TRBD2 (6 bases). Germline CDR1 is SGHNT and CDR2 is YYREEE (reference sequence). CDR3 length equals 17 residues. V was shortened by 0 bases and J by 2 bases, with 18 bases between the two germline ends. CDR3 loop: CASSLGVGSRTTYEQYF. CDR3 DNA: TGTGCCAGCAGCTTGGGGGTCGGTTCGAGGACTACCTACGAGCAGTACTTC.

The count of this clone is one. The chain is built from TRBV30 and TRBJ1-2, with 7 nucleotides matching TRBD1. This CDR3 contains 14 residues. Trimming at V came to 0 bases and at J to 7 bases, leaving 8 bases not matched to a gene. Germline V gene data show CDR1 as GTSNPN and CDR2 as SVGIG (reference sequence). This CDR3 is CAWSVNGQVGGYTF. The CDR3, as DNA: TGTGCCTGGAGTGTAAATGGACAGGTTGGTGGCTACACCTTC.

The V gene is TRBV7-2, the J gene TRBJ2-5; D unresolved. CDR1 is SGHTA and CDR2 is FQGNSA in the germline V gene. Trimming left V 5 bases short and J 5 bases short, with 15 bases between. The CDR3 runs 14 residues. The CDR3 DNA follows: TGTGCCAGCAGCGTCATGGCCGGAGTGGAGACCCAGTACTTC. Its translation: CASSVMAGVETQYF. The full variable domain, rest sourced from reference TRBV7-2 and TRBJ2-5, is GAGVSQSPSNKVTEKGKDVELRCDPISGHTALYWYRQSLGQGLEFLIYFQGNSAPDKSGLPSDRFSAERTGGSVSTLTIQRTQQEDSAVYLCASSVMAGVETQYFGPGTRLLVL.

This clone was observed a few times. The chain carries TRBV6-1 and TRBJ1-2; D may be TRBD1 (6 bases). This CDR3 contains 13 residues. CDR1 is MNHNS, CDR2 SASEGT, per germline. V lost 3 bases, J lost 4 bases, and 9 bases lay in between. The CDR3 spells CASSEATGYGYTF. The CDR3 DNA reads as TGTGCCAGCAGTGAGGCGACAGGCTATGGCTACACCTTC.

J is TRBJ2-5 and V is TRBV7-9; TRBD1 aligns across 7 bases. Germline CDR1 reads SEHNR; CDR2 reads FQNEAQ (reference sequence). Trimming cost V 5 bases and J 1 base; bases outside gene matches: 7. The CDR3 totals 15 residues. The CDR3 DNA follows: TGTGCCAGCAGCATGACACAGGGGATCCAAGAGACCCAGTACTTC. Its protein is CASSMTQGIQETQYF.

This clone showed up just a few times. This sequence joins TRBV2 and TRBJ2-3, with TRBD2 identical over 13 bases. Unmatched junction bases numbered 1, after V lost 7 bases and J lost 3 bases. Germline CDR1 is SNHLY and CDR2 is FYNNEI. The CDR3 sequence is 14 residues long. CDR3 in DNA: TGTGCCAGCAAACTAGCGGGGGGGACAGATACGCAGTATTTT. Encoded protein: CASKLAGGTDTQYF.

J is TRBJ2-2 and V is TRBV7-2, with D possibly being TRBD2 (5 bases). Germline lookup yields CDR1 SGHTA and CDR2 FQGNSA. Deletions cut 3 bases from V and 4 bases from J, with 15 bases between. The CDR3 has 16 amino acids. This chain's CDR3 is CASSLRVSGTTGELFF. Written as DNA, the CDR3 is TGTGCCAGCAGCTTGCGGGTATCAGGAACCACCGGGGAGCTGTTTTTT. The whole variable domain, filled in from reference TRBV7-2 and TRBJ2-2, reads GAGVSQSPSNKVTEKGKDVELRCDPISGHTALYWYRQSLGQGLEFLIYFQGNSAPDKSGLPSDRFSAERTGGSVSTLTIQRTQQEDSAVYLCASSLRVSGTTGELFFGEGSRLTVL.

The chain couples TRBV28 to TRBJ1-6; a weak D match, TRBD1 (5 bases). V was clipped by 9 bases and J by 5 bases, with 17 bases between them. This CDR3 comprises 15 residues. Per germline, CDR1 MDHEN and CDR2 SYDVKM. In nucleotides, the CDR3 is TGTGCCAGTGATAGGGGCCCCCTCAATAATTCACCCCTCCACTTT. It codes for CASDRGPLNNSPLHF. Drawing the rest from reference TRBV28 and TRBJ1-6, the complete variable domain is DVKVTQSSRYLVKRTGEKVFLECVQDMDHENMFWYRQDPGLGLRLIYFSYDVKMKEKGDIPEGYSVSREKKERFSLILESASTNQTSMYLCASDRGPLNNSPLHFGNGTRLTVT.

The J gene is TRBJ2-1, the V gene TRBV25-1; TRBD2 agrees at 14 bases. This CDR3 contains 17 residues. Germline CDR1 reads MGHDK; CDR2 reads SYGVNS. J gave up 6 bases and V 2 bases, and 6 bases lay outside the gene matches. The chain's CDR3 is CASSESRGTSGGNEQFF. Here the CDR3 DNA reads TGTGCCAGCAGTGAAAGCCGCGGGACTAGCGGGGGCAATGAGCAGTTCTTC.

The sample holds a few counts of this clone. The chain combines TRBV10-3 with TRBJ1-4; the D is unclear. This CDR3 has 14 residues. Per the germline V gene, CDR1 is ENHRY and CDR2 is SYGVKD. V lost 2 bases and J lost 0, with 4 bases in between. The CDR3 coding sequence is TGTGCCATCAGTGAGGGAGCAACTAATGAAAAACTGTTTTTT. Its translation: CAISEGATNEKLFF.

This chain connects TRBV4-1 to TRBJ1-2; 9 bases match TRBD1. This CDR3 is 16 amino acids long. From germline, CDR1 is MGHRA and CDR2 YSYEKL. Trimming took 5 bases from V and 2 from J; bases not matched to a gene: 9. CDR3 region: CASSYRGDRANYGYTF. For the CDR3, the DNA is TGCGCCAGCAGCTACCGGGGGGACAGGGCCAACTATGGCTACACCTTC.

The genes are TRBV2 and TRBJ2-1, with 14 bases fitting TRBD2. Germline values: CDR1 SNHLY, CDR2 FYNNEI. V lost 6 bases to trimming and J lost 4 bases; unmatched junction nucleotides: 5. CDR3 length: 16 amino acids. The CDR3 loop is CASRMTSGGAYNEQFF. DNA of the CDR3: TGTGCCAGCAGGATGACTAGCGGGGGGGCTTACAATGAGCAGTTCTTC. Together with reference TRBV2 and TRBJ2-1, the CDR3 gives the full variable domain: EPEVTQTPSHQVTQMGQEVILRCVPISNHLYFYWYRQILGQKVEFLVSFYNNEISEKSEIFDDQFSVERPDGSNFTLKIRSTKLEDSAMYFCASRMTSGGAYNEQFFGPGTRLTVL.

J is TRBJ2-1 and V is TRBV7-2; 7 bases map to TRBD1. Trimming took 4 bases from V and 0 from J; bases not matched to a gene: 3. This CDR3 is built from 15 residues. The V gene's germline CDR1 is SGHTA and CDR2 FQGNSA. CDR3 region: CASSSSGGSYNEQFF. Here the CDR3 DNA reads TGTGCCAGCAGCTCATCAGGGGGCTCCTACAATGAGCAGTTCTTC.

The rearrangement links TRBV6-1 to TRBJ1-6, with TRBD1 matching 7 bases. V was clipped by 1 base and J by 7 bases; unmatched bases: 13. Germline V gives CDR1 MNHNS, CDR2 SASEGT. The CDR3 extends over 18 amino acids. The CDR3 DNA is TGTGCCAGCAGTGAAGAGGCAGGGGGTTTACTGGGGAATTCACCCCTCCACTTT. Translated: CASSEEAGGLLGNSPLHF.